This entry describes one TCR beta chain. Germline CDR1 and CDR2: WSHSY and SAAADI. This CDR3 comprises 14 residues. The V end lost 2 bases, the J end lost 6 bases, and 12 bases lay between the germline ends. Source study methods: Estimated nucleated cell counts came from reference gene primer amplification. Sequenced by immunoSEQ multiplex PCR; TCRdb stores in-frame clones only, minus some. V and J calls plus clone size are reproduced from that table; the DNA served to infer D and trimming. The table has 250,000 or so clones, roughly 88% seen once. The data belong to a study of blood T cell repertoires in COVID-19. Overall study: Acute and convalescent COVID-19 samples came from the United States, Italy and Spain. From T cells, B-cell-depleted T cells, or PBMCs came the material, which was cDNA or gDNA.

Sequencing input: peripheral blood. This TCR was sampled from an older man with acute or convalescent COVID-19. The V gene is TRBV10-2, the J gene TRBJ2-3; D is ambiguous. The CDR3 sequence is CASSEPVAHDTQYF. The CDR3 DNA sequence: TGCGCCAGCAGTGAGCCTGTGGCCCACGATACGCAGTATTTT.